The present entry profiles one T cell receptor beta chain with its context. This sample is part of a study of OX40 agonist ivuxolimab in advanced cancers. About the research overall: Prior anti-PD-1, anti-PD-L1 or anti-CTLA-4 therapy was allowed; less than 45% had some.

The CDR3 has 13 residues. Germline CDR1 is LNHDA and CDR2 is SQIVND (reference sequence). The V end lost 0 bases, the J end lost 6 bases, and 8 bases lay between the germline ends. Autoimmune disease history or systemic immunosuppression disqualified patients. Some clones are missing from TCRdb's copy, which holds only in-frame ones; the method was immunoSEQ multiplex PCR. This table has tens of thousands of clones, about 82% appearing once. The chain combines TRBV19 with TRBJ1-2; D is uncertain. The TCR sequence derives from an adult with an advanced solid tumor such as melanoma, head and neck, liver or kidney cancer. The material was CD4+ or CD8+ T cells sorted from blood, obtained in a trial of the OX40 agonist ivuxolimab. CDR3 coding DNA: TGTGCCAGTAGTATAGACAGGCAGCATGGCTACACCTTC. Translation: CASSIDRQHGYTF.